The clone carrying this T cell receptor beta chain showed up many times. As yet, its antigen is unknown. 5'RACE, which relied on constant-segment primers, yielded TCR alpha and TCR beta cDNA libraries carrying sample barcodes and UMIs. TCRdb reprocessed the 5' RACE reads via MiXCR and lists one record per CDR3 protein. Of 15,000 or so distinct CDR3 sequences listed, roughly 23% are singletons. The source of the sample is a study of T-cell memory formation after mild COVID-19. General observations from the study: Clones which contracted sat mainly in CM and EM if CD4+, and in EMRA if CD8+. Confirmation of SARS-CoV-2 specificity was lacking for second-wave clones peaking day 37. Clones that contracted from day 15 to 85 had balanced CD4/CD8; later expanders were CD4+ biased.

Germline V gives CDR1 SEHNR, CDR2 FQNEAQ (reference sequence). V lost 5 bases, J lost 1 base, and 12 bases lay in between. The CDR3 is made up of 15 amino acids. The chain joins TRBV7-9 to TRBJ2-1; no clear D. The sample was PBMCs or a T cell subset sorted from them (not recorded which). This clonotype was sampled from a man aged 18-30 years who had mild COVID-19 (a few samples of this study predate the infection). Cell type and time point are not known. The CDR3 bases are TGTGCCAGCAGCCCATCACTGACTTCCTACAATGAGCAGTTCTTC. This encodes CASSPSLTSYNEQFF.